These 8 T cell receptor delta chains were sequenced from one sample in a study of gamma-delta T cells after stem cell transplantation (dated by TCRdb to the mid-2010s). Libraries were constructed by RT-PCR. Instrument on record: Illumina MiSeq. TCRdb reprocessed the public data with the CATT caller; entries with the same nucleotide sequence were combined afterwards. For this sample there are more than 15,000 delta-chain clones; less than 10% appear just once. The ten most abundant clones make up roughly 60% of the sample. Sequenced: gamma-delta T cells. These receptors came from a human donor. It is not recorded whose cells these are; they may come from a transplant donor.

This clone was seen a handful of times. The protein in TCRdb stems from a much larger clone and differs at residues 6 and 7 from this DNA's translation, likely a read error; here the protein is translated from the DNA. DNA of the CDR3: TGTGCCTGTGACACCGGAACACCCAAAAAGTACACCGATAAACTCATCTTT. This codes for CACDTGTPKKYTDKLIF. The chain joins TRDV2 to TRDJ1; D gene uncertain. Germline CDR1 reads GEAIGNYY; CDR2 reads EKD. Trimming took 0 bases from V and 0 from J, leaving 16 bases between them. CDR3 length: 17 residues.

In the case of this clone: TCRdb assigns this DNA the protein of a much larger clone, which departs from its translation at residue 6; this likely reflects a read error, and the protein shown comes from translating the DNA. The CDR3 protein is CACDTALLGDTGTDKLIF. The CDR3 DNA sequence: TGTGCCTGTGACACCGCCCTACTGGGGGATACGGGGACCGATAAACTCATCTTT. This chain uses TRDV2 with TRDJ1; TRDD3 matches 13 bases. The germline V gene has CDR1 GEAIGNYY and CDR2 EKD. CDR3 length equals 18 residues. The V and J ends lost 0 bases and 2 bases, in that order; junction bases with no gene match: 8.

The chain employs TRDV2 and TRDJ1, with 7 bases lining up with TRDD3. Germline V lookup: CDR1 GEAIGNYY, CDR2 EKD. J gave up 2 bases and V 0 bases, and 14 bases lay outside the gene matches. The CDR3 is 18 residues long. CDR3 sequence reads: CACDTAEVRVDTTDKLIF. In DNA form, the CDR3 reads TGTGCCTGTGACACCGCTGAAGTCCGGGTGGATACGACCGATAAACTCATCTTT.

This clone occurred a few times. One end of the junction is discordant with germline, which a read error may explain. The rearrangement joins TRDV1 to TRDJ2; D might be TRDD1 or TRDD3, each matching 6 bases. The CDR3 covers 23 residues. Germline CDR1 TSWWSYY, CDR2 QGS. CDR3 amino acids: CALGKGILMKYGGRLDLTAKLFF. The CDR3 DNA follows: TGTGCTCTTGGGAAGGGGATCCTAATGAAATACGGGGGGAGACTGGACTTGACAGCAAAACTCTTCTTT.

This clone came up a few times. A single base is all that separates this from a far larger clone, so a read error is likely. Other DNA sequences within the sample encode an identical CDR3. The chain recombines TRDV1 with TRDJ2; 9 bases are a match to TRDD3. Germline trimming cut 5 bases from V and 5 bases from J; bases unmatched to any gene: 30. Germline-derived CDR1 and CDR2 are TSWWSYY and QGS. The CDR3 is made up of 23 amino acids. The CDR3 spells CALGKGILLKYGGILDLTAQLFF. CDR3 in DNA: TGTGCTCTTGGGAAGGGGATCCTACTGAAATACGGGGGGATACTGGACTTAACAGCACAACTCTTCTTT.

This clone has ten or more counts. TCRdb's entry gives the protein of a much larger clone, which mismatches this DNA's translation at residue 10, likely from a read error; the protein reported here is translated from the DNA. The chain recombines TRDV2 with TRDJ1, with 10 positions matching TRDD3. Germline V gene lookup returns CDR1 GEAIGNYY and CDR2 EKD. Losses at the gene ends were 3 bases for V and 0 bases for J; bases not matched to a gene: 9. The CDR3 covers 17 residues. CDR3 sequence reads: CACDLVGDTLNTDKLIF. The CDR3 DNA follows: TGTGCCTGTGACTTGGTGGGGGATACCCTAAACACCGATAAACTCATCTTT.

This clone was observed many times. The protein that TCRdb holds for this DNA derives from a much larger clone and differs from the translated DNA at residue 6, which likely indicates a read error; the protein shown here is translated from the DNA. CDR3 sequence: CACEPRGRTDKLIF. The CDR3, as DNA: TGTGCCTGTGAGCCACGGGGGCGGACCGATAAACTCATCTTT. The V gene is TRDV2, the J gene TRDJ1; possibly TRDD3 for D (5 bases). V was pared by 4 bases and J by 2 bases, with 13 bases between. The V gene's germline CDR1 is GEAIGNYY and CDR2 EKD. This CDR3 spans 14 amino acids.

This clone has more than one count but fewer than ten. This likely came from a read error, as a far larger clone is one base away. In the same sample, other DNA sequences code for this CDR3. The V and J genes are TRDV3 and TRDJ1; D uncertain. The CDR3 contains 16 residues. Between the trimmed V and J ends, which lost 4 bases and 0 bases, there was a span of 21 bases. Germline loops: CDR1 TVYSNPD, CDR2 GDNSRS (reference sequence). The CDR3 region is CACGCVGATDTDKLIF. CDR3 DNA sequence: TGTGCCTGCGGTTGCGTCGGGGCGACGGACACCGATAAACTCATCTTT.